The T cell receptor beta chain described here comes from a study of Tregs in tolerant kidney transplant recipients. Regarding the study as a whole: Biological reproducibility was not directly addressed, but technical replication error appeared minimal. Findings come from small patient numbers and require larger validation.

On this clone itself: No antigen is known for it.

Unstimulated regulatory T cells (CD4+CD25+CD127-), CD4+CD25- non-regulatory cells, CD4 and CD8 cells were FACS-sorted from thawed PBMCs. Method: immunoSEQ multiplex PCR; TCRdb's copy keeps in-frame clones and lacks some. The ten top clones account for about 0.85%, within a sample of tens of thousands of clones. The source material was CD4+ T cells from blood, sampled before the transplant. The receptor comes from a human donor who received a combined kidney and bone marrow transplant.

CDR3 in amino acids: CASSMSFNQPQHF. The covered CDR3 bases are TGTGCCAGTAGTATGTCTTTCAATCAGCCC. The rearrangement links TRBV19 to TRBJ1-5; no definite D call. The DNA ends 3 residues before the CDR3 does, and the rest of the CDR3 is filled in from the germline J gene. V lost 3 bases and J lost 3, with 6 bases in between. The CDR3 is 13 residues long. Germline values: CDR1 LNHDA, CDR2 SQIVND (reference sequence).